This TCR beta chain was sequenced in a study of blood T cell repertoires in COVID-19. In its sample, this clone was seen a few times. Libraries were prepared by immunoSEQ multiplex PCR; TCRdb keeps only in-frame clonotypes and omits some of them. The data show 55,000 to 65,000 clones, with about 80% seen just once and more than 3% held by the top ten. Trimming cost V 6 bases and J 0 bases; bases outside gene matches: 15. The germline V gene has CDR1 MNHNY and CDR2 SVGAGI (reference sequence). This CDR3 comprises 20 residues. Sequencing input: peripheral blood. The rearrangement joins TRBV6-6 to TRBJ2-1; 12 bases line up with TRBD2. This receptor was obtained from a man aged 55 to 70 with acute or convalescent COVID-19. DNA for the CDR3: TGTGCCAGCAGCGACCCCGGACTAGCGGGATCCCAGAGCTCCTACAATGAGCAGTTCTTC. Encoded protein: CASSDPGLAGSQSSYNEQFF.